This passage covers 6 T cell receptor beta chains from one sample sequenced in a study of T cell responses to AZD1222 COVID-19 vaccine. Clones were read by immunoSEQ multiplex PCR, and TCRdb kept only the in-frame ones, dropping some. Among approximately 150,000 clones listed, 90% to 95% were seen once. The source was peripheral blood, collected on day 0 of AZD1222 vaccination. The origin of the receptors is an adult in good health.

Only one count was recorded for this clone. The chain links TRBV6-5 to TRBJ2-7; 13 bases agree with TRBD2. With V trimmed by 1 base and J by 6 bases, 6 bases remained unmatched. Germline CDR1 reads MNHEY; CDR2 reads SVGAGI. The CDR3 has 16 amino acids. CDR3 residues: CASSYCELAGGCEQYF. CDR3 in DNA: TGTGCCAGCAGTTACTGTGAACTAGCGGGAGGGTGCGAGCAGTACTTC.

V and J are TRBV9 and TRBJ1-1; TRBD1 aligns across 7 bases. CDR1 and CDR2 from the germline V gene are SGDLS and YYNGEE. The CDR3 is 15 amino acids. The ends lost 2 bases at V and 0 bases at J; junction bases unmatched: 4. The DNA for the CDR3 is TGTGCCAGCAGCGTTTCACAGGGGTTGAACACTGAAGCTTTCTTT. Translated: CASSVSQGLNTEAFF.

This clone came up once. The chain employs TRBV6-2 or TRBV6-3 and TRBJ1-5, with 8 bases aligning to TRBD1. The CDR3 is 15 residues long. Germline CDR1 reads MNHEY; CDR2 reads SVGEGT. J was trimmed by 3 bases and V by 4 bases; bases with no gene match: 5. The CDR3 region has the DNA TGTGCCAGCAGTTCGGGGACAGGTCCCAATCAGCCCCAGCATTTT. This gives the protein CASSSGTGPNQPQHF.

The chain is built from TRBV7-9 and TRBJ2-5; D may be TRBD2 (5 bases). The CDR3 sequence is 13 residues long. V was cut by 3 bases and J by 3 bases, with 8 bases left in between. CDR1 is SEHNR, CDR2 FQNEAQ, per germline (reference sequence). For the CDR3, the DNA is TGTGCCAGCAGCTTTGACTACGAAGAGACCCAGTACTTC. Translating it yields CASSFDYEETQYF.

The chain employs TRBV3-1 (or the pseudogene TRBV3-2) and TRBJ2-5, with a weak D call TRBD2 (5 bases). The CDR3 has 15 amino acids. CDR1 LGHDT and CDR2 YNNKEL come from the germline V gene (reference sequence). V was clipped by 1 base and J by 2 bases, with 11 bases between them. CDR3 residues: CASSQGALEQETQYF. CDR3 coding DNA: TGTGCCAGCAGCCAAGGGGCACTAGAACAAGAGACCCAGTACTTC.

The V call is TRBV5-6, the J call TRBJ2-2; 8 nucleotides align to TRBD1. The CDR3 is 14 amino acids. After removal of 4 bases from V and 5 bases from J, the junction contained 4 bases not matched to a gene. CDR1 SGHDT and CDR2 YYEEEE come from the germline V gene. This CDR3 reads CASSLGQGTGELFF. Here the CDR3 DNA reads TGTGCCAGCAGCCTCGGACAGGGTACCGGGGAGCTGTTTTTT.